Sequencing of this T cell receptor (beta chain) was carried out in a study of shared clonotypes between healthy human individuals. Study conclusions and caveats: What limited the represented genetic and exposure-history diversity was the small number of donors.

Method: immunoSEQ multiplex PCR; TCRdb's copy keeps in-frame clones and lacks some. The table shows some 790,000 clones, with about two thirds occurring only once. Germline CDR1 is LNHDA and CDR2 is SQIVND (reference sequence). CDR3 length: 14 amino acids. Trimming cost V 7 bases and J 2 bases; bases outside gene matches: 6. In the case of this clone: Its target is not known. Other DNA sequences within the sample encode an identical CDR3.

This clonotype was sampled from a woman aged 25-40 years in good health. V gene TRBV19 combines with J gene TRBJ1-2, with 8 bases identical to TRBD1. Sequencing was done on a sample of memory CD4+ T cells sorted from blood. Subset specified: CD45RA-negative fraction. This chain's CDR3 is CASNTGTGNYGYTF. CDR3 nucleotides: TGTGCCAGTAATACCGGGACAGGAAACTATGGCTACACCTTC.